This T cell receptor beta chain came from a study of CD8 T cells in Susac syndrome. The CDR3 consists of 13 residues. CDR1 SNHLY and CDR2 FYNNEI come from the germline V gene. V was trimmed by 4 bases and J by 10 bases, leaving 14 bases between them. Random hexamers were used to reverse transcribe an amount of roughly 0.5 to 1 ug RNA. TCRdb recomputed calls from the immunoSEQ multiplex PCR reads with MiXCR, one row per CDR3 protein. The profile shows around 200,000 distinct CDR3 sequences, roughly 94% of them singletons. What was sequenced was CD4+ T cells from PBMCs. J is TRBJ1-5 and V is TRBV2; D gene unclear. The TCR was taken from a human donor with multiple sclerosis. CDR3: CASSVNKRHPQHF. For the CDR3, the DNA is TGTGCCAGCAGTGTAAACAAACGGCATCCCCAGCATTTT.